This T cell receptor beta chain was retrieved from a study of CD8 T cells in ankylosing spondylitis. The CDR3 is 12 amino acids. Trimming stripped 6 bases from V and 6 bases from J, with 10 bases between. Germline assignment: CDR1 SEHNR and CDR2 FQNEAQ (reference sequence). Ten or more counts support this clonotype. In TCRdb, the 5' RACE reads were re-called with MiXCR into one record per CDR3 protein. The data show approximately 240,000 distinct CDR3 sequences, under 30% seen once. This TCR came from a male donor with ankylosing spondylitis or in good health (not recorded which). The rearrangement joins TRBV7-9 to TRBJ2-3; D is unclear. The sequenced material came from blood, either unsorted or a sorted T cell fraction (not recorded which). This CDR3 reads CASSKAGDTQYF. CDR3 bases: TGTGCCAGCAGTAAGGCTGGCGATACGCAGTATTTT.